This T cell receptor beta chain was documented in a study of beta chain features in type 1 diabetes. Looking at the study overall: Sorted cells from all samples, numbering about 99,000,000, were examined.

Points from the study as a whole: Shorter templates might be favored by PCR, and equally so in patients and in controls. For Type 1 diabetes patients, all four CD4+ subsets carried TCRB CDR3s that were moderately but significantly shorter. For patients, the naive, central memory and Treg TCRB repertoires appeared more alike than for healthy donors.

Germline V gives CDR1 SQVTM, CDR2 ANQGSEA. The CDR3 runs 16 residues. V lost 0 bases and J lost 6; bases outside the gene matches: 12. This clone was detected only a few times. Its antigen is still unknown. TCRB transcripts that were expressed got sequenced, as all of the isolated RNA had been reverse transcribed. The data were produced by immunoSEQ multiplex PCR, yet TCRdb's version contains in-frame clones alone and is incomplete. The top ten hold roughly 0.58% of the sample, which has 85,000 to 110,000 clones, about 26% seen once. CD4+ naive, central memory, regulatory and stem cell-like memory cells were sorted via CD45RO/CCR7/CD25/CD127/CD95/CD27.

This clonotype was sampled from a woman aged 18-30 years with type 1 diabetes. Sequenced material: central memory CD4+ T cells from blood. The chain has TRBV29-1 and TRBJ1-1; 8 bases match TRBD1. This chain's CDR3 is CSVEDRGQGFRSEAFF. For the CDR3, the DNA is TGCAGCGTTGAAGATCGTGGACAGGGATTTCGTTCTGAAGCTTTCTTT.